These 25 T cell receptor beta chains were all obtained from the same sample, sequenced in a study of cytomegalovirus exposure and HLA in healthy donors. Both 60 Vbeta primers and 13 Jbeta primers went into the PCR. Generated by immunoSEQ multiplex PCR, the TCRdb table keeps only in-frame clones and is missing some. The sample lists tens of thousands of clones; roughly 70% were seen once. Specimen: PBMCs. The receptor set was obtained from a man between 65 and 85 years old in good health and CMV-seronegative.

The chain joins TRBV4-1 to TRBJ2-5, with D unresolved. The V end lost 0 bases, the J end lost 0 bases, and 11 bases lay between the germline ends. This CDR3 is 16 amino acids long. Germline CDR1 is MGHRA and CDR2 is YSYEKL. The CDR3 reads CASSQDGRYNQETQYF. CDR3 nucleotide sequence: TGCGCCAGCAGCCAAGATGGCAGGTACAACCAAGAGACCCAGTACTTC.

The rearrangement joins TRBV2 to TRBJ1-1, with a weak D call TRBD1 (6 bases). V was trimmed by 6 bases and J by 0 bases, leaving 8 bases between them. This CDR3 comprises 13 residues. Germline CDR1 SNHLY, CDR2 FYNNEI. The CDR3 protein is CASRGDMNTEAFF. The CDR3 DNA follows: TGTGCCAGCAGGGGGGACATGAACACTGAAGCTTTCTTT.

The rearrangement joins TRBV25-1 to TRBJ1-3; D is undetermined. The CDR3 length is 15 residues. CDR1 and CDR2 from the germline V gene are MGHDK and SYGVNS. V lost 1 base and J lost 1, with 8 bases in between. Here the CDR3 DNA reads TGTGCCAGCAGTGAATCCTCAGGTTCTGGAAACACCATATATTTT. It translates to CASSESSGSGNTIYF. Supplemented by reference TRBV25-1 and TRBJ1-3, the full variable domain reads EADIYQTPRYLVIGTGKKITLECSQTMGHDKMYWYQQDPGMELHLIHYSYGVNSTEKGDLSSESTVSRIRTEHFPLTLESARPSHTSQYLCASSESSGSGNTIYFGEGSWLTVV.

This chain connects TRBV25-1 to TRBJ2-5, with D possibly matching TRBD2 (7 bases). CDR1 and CDR2 from the germline V gene are MGHDK and SYGVNS. Trimming left V 8 bases short and J 0 bases short, with 19 bases between. CDR3 length: 16 residues. The CDR3 here is CASELGGGRYQETQYF. The DNA of the CDR3 is TGTGCCAGCGAGCTGGGGGGGGGCCGGTACCAAGAGACCCAGTACTTC.

V gene TRBV27 combines with J gene TRBJ1-2; the match to TRBD1 covers 8 bases. There are 16 residues in the CDR3. The junction had 17 bases not matched to a gene; V was cut back by 5 bases and J by 9 bases. Germline assignment: CDR1 MNHEY and CDR2 SMNVEV (reference sequence). CDR3 amino acids: CASSLTTGAPLDSYTF. The CDR3 DNA follows: TGTGCCAGCAGTCTCACGACAGGGGCCCCGCTAGATAGCTACACCTTC.

This sequence joins TRBV6-1 and TRBJ1-2; 10 bases align to TRBD1. Germline-derived CDR1 and CDR2 are MNHNS and SASEGT. CDR3 length: 13 residues. The J segment lost 10 bases and the V segment lost 6 bases, leaving 8 bases of the junction unmatched. The CDR3 coding sequence is TGTGCCAGCAGAGGCCCGGGACAGGGGTCCTACACCTTC. It is translated as CASRGPGQGSYTF.

This chain joins TRBV11-2 and TRBJ2-7; D unresolved. The CDR3 covers 12 residues. V lost 5 bases and J 5 bases, leaving 10 bases between the germline ends. Germline CDR1 SGHAT, CDR2 FQNNGV. The DNA of the CDR3 is TGTGCCAGCAGCCGATCGAGGAACGAGCAGTACTTC. Translated, it gives CASSRSRNEQYF.

This chain connects TRBV5-5 to TRBJ1-3, with D hard to call. In germline, CDR1 is SGHKS, CDR2 YYEKEE (reference sequence). The CDR3 covers 17 residues. V lost 0 bases and J 8 bases, leaving 21 bases between the germline ends. The CDR3 here is CASSLASDGGRVHTIYF. DNA for the CDR3: TGTGCCAGCAGCTTGGCTTCAGACGGAGGTCGGGTGCACACCATATATTTT.

The V call is TRBV28, the J call TRBJ1-2; D may be TRBD1 (6 bases). Looked up from germline, CDR1 is MDHEN and CDR2 is SYDVKM. The CDR3 sequence is 13 residues long. Trimming cost V 5 bases and J 3 bases, with 10 bases left between them. The CDR3 loop is CASSPQGHYGYTF. The CDR3 DNA sequence: TGTGCCAGCAGTCCACAGGGCCACTATGGCTACACCTTC.

This clone was seen at least ten times. The genes are TRBV10-3 and TRBJ2-7; 10 nucleotides match TRBD1. In germline, CDR1 is ENHRY, CDR2 SYGVKD. This CDR3 contains 13 residues. V was clipped by 5 bases and J by 7 bases; unmatched bases: 5. CDR3 loop: CAISRGTGVEQYF. The CDR3 DNA reads as TGTGCCATCAGTAGAGGGACAGGGGTTGAGCAGTACTTC.

The rearrangement links TRBV7-9 to TRBJ1-1; D might be TRBD1 (6 bases). V gave up 4 bases and J gave up 4 bases, with 10 bases separating them. CDR1 and CDR2 from the germline V gene are SEHNR and FQNEAQ (reference sequence). The CDR3 runs 13 residues. The DNA of the CDR3 is TGTGCCAGCAGCTCAACACAGGGCACTGAAGCTTTCTTT. Translated: CASSSTQGTEAFF.

The chain links TRBV27 to TRBJ2-3; 8 bases agree with TRBD2. The CDR3 has 17 residues. With 5 bases clipped from V and 2 bases from J, the junction kept 12 bases outside the gene matches. CDR1 is MNHEY and CDR2 is SMNVEV in the germline V gene (reference sequence). In nucleotides, the CDR3 is TGTGCCAGCAGTCCCTGGGCCGGGACTAGGCACACAGATACGCAGTATTTT. Its translation is CASSPWAGTRHTDTQYF.

The V and J genes are TRBV2 and TRBJ2-3; 9 nucleotides match TRBD2. This CDR3 has 16 amino acids. The V gene's germline CDR1 is SNHLY and CDR2 FYNNEI. V was clipped by 6 bases and J by 1 base; unmatched bases: 8. The CDR3 sequence: CASRGGGGVRTDTQYF. The CDR3 coding sequence is TGTGCCAGCAGAGGAGGCGGGGGGGTCCGCACAGATACGCAGTATTTT. The entire variable domain, with the rest obtained from reference TRBV2 and TRBJ2-3, is as follows: EPEVTQTPSHQVTQMGQEVILRCVPISNHLYFYWYRQILGQKVEFLVSFYNNEISEKSEIFDDQFSVERPDGSNFTLKIRSTKLEDSAMYFCASRGGGGVRTDTQYFGPGTRLTVL.

The rearrangement links TRBV5-1 to TRBJ2-3; TRBD1 matches at 7 bases. The CDR3 totals 14 residues. V dropped 0 bases and J dropped 5; count of bases not matched to a gene: 3. Germline-derived CDR1 and CDR2 are SGHRS and YFSETQ. The CDR3 protein is CASSLGQGEDTQYF. CDR3 sequence (DNA): TGCGCCAGCAGCTTGGGGCAGGGGGAAGATACGCAGTATTTT.

This clone came up a few times. The chain joins TRBV6-1 to TRBJ1-2; 7 bases are shared with TRBD1. V gave up 6 bases and J gave up 4 bases; unmatched junction bases: 11. The CDR3 consists of 15 residues. Germline V CDR1 and CDR2: MNHNS, SASEGT. The CDR3 is CASRGPGTEAYGYTF. The CDR3 DNA sequence: TGTGCCAGCAGAGGTCCCGGGACAGAAGCCTATGGCTACACCTTC.

The J gene is TRBJ2-5, the V gene TRBV7-2, with D possibly being TRBD1 (5 bases). Near its end, the DNA agrees better with TRBJ2-7, so the J call may be wrong. Germline V gene data show CDR1 as SGHTA and CDR2 as FQGNSA. The CDR3 extends over 16 amino acids. The CDR3 reads CASSLAPTRAAYEQYF. In nucleotides, the CDR3 is TGTGCCAGCAGCTTAGCCCCTACCAGGGCAGCCTACGAGCAGTACTTC.

This clone was recorded a few times. The rearrangement links TRBV2 to TRBJ1-5, with unresolved D. Germline CDR1 SNHLY, CDR2 FYNNEI. CDR3 length equals 18 residues. Trimming took off 1 base at V and 7 bases at J, with 23 bases between the two ends. Written as DNA, the CDR3 is TGTGCCAGCAGTGAAGTGGGAGTTATGTGGTCGGGCACACAGCCCCAGCATTTT. Residues: CASSEVGVMWSGTQPQHF.

The V call is TRBV5-1, the J call TRBJ1-1; D gene ambiguous. The germline V gene encodes CDR1 SGHRS and CDR2 YFSETQ. The germline V and J ends were trimmed by 4 bases and 2 bases, with 15 bases remaining between them. This CDR3 is built from 15 residues. CDR3 nucleotide sequence: TGCGCCAGCAGCGGAGCTCCGGGAGCAAACACTGAAGCTTTCTTT. It is translated as CASSGAPGANTEAFF.

This clone was seen once. V and J are TRBV5-1 and TRBJ2-1, with a tentative D call TRBD2 (6 bases). This CDR3 is 14 amino acids long. With 4 bases removed from V and 7 bases from J, the gap between germline ends came to 15 bases. The V gene's germline CDR1 is SGHRS and CDR2 YFSETQ. The DNA for the CDR3 is TGCGCCAGCAGCCGACTAGAGGGATCAAATGAGCAGTTCTTC. It is translated as CASSRLEGSNEQFF.

V gene TRBV7-2 combines with J gene TRBJ1-6; D might be TRBD1 (5 bases). CDR3 size: 14 residues. The V end was cut by 4 bases, the J end by 7 bases, with 11 bases between. CDR1 is SGHTA and CDR2 is FQGNSA in the germline V gene. CDR3 coding DNA: TGTGCCAGCAGCTCCTTAAACAGGAATTCACCCCTCCACTTT. This codes for CASSSLNRNSPLHF.

The rearrangement links TRBV7-9 to TRBJ1-3, with D unresolved. CDR1 and CDR2 (germline): SEHNR, FQNEAQ (reference sequence). The CDR3 extends over 14 amino acids. The ends were cut back, 2 bases at V and 0 bases at J, with 5 bases in the middle. CDR3 region: CASSLSASGNTIYF. The CDR3, as DNA: TGTGCCAGCAGCTTAAGCGCCTCTGGAAACACCATATATTTT.

The chain joins TRBV5-1 to TRBJ1-4; D is unclear. Per the germline V gene, CDR1 is SGHRS and CDR2 is YFSETQ. The CDR3 contains 14 residues. V was shortened by 0 bases and J by 7 bases, with 10 bases between the two germline ends. CDR3 sequence: CASSLGGLGEKLFF. The CDR3 DNA follows: TGCGCCAGCAGCTTGGGAGGGTTGGGTGAAAAACTGTTTTTT.

The V gene is TRBV9, the J gene TRBJ2-2; D gene uncertain. The CDR3 loop spans 12 amino acids. V lost 4 bases and J lost 8, with 9 bases in between. Germline V gives CDR1 SGDLS, CDR2 YYNGEE. Here the CDR3 reads CASSPMRGELFF. The DNA of the CDR3 is TGTGCCAGCAGCCCAATGAGGGGGGAGCTGTTTTTT. Based on the CDR3 plus reference TRBV9 and TRBJ2-2, the full variable domain is DSGVTQTPKHLITATGQRVTLRCSPRSGDLSVYWYQQSLDQGLQFLIQYYNGEERAKGNILERFSAQQFPDLHSELNLSSLELGDSALYFCASSPMRGELFFGEGSRLTVL.

V is TRBV5-8 and J is TRBJ2-7; D unresolved. This CDR3 region has 15 residues. Germline V gene sequence: CDR1 SGHTS, CDR2 YDEGEE. V was pared by 4 bases and J by 1 base, with 15 bases between. In DNA, the CDR3 is TGTGCCAGCAGCCCGGTATCTCTCGGGTCCTACGAGCAGTACTTC. Encoded protein: CASSPVSLGSYEQYF.

The J gene is TRBJ2-2, the V gene TRBV25-1; 9 bases line up with TRBD1. CDR1 is MGHDK, CDR2 SYGVNS, per germline. With V trimmed by 6 bases and J by 2 bases, 7 bases remained unmatched. This CDR3 is 16 amino acids long. CDR3 DNA: TGTGCCAGCAGCGCTATACAGGGGGCCAACACCGGGGAGCTGTTTTTT. It is translated as CASSAIQGANTGELFF.